This T cell receptor (beta chain) originates from a study of blood T cell repertoires in COVID-19. Overall study: Nucleic acid was either cDNA or gDNA, and it came from T cells, B-cell-depleted T cells, or PBMCs.

Authors' analysis steps: Reference gene primer amplification in the assay estimated nucleated cell counts. The repertoire was sequenced with immunoSEQ multiplex PCR; TCRdb's copy has only in-frame clones and lacks some. V and J calls and clone size are those listed in that table; D and trimming were worked out from the DNA. Among about 310,000 clones, roughly 90% were seen once, and the ten largest hold just under 9.5%. This clone was seen more than once but under ten times. The germline V gene has CDR1 LGHNT and CDR2 FRNRAP. The trim removed 6 bases at V and 7 bases at J, leaving 7 bases unmatched. The CDR3 has 13 amino acids. Enrolled through a virtual design, the participants were between roughly 18 and 95 years of age and came from under 30 US areas. Participant-reported clinical history was the basis for cohort assignment.

The chain is built from TRBV12-5 and TRBJ1-2; 8 bases map to TRBD1. The clonotype was recovered from a woman aged 25 to 45 who had recovered from COVID-19. Sequenced input: PBMCs or T cells enriched from blood (not recorded which). CDR3 amino acids: CASGIPDRVGYTF. The CDR3 region has the DNA TGTGCTAGTGGCATTCCGGACAGGGTTGGCTACACCTTC.